These 32 T cell receptor beta chains were all obtained from the same sample, sequenced in a study of blood T cells in healthy people across ages (dated by TCRdb to 2015 to 2017). Receptors were amplified or captured by 5' RACE. For sequencing, an Illumina HiSeq 2500 was employed. A second PCR of about 6 to 12 cycles was run with a J-beta primer mix and a sample-barcoded 5' primer. TCRdb applied fastp at Q25 and MiXCR to the public reads, then kept only in-frame beta chains. Every CDR3 protein is listed once, alongside the most common genes and DNA of its rows. In all, the sample holds about 930,000 distinct CDR3 sequences, and approximately 32% of those were seen once. The ten largest account for 10% of the sample. These data were also reused for a study on T cells of mothers and their children.

Material for sequencing was blood. These TCRs come from a woman in her thirties or forties in good health.

V usage is TRBV7-3 and J usage is TRBJ1-3; D is possibly TRBD1 (6 bases). V lost 4 bases to trimming and J lost 0 bases, with 28 bases between them. CDR1 is SGHTA and CDR2 is FQGTGA in the germline V gene. This CDR3 spans 21 amino acids. The CDR3 coding sequence is TGTGCCAGCAGCTCACCCCCGGCCGACAGGCTTCCCGCTACCTCTGGAAACACCATATATTTT. As protein: CASSSPPADRLPATSGNTIYF.

The genes are TRBV6-2 or TRBV6-3 and TRBJ1-2; no firm D call. The germline V and J ends were trimmed by 5 bases and 1 base, with 17 bases remaining between them. Looked up from germline, CDR1 is MNHEY and CDR2 is SVGEGT. The CDR3 runs 16 residues. DNA for the CDR3: TGTGCCAGCAGTCCCGGCAGACTTCTACATAACTATGGCTACACCTTC. As protein: CASSPGRLLHNYGYTF.

This clonotype showed up just a few times. This rearrangement joins TRBV25-1 to TRBJ2-2, with 7 bases matching TRBD2. J lost 4 bases, V lost 3 bases, and 11 bases had no gene match. Per germline, CDR1 MGHDK and CDR2 SYGVNS. This CDR3 comprises 17 residues. The CDR3 loop is CASSDPTKGLSTGELFF. As DNA, the CDR3 is TGTGCCAGCAGTGACCCCACTAAGGGACTATCCACCGGGGAGCTGTTTTTT.

This sequence joins TRBV28 and TRBJ1-5; TRBD1 matches 9 bases. Per the germline V gene, CDR1 is MDHEN and CDR2 is SYDVKM. This CDR3 is 16 amino acids long. J was trimmed by 6 bases and V by 1 base; bases with no gene match: 7. CDR3 sequence reads: CASSLFTGGEGQPQHF. DNA of the CDR3: TGTGCCAGCAGTTTATTCACAGGGGGCGAGGGTCAGCCCCAGCATTTT.

V is TRBV7-2 and J is TRBJ1-2; D perhaps matches TRBD1 (6 bases). V lost 5 bases, J lost 5 bases, and 21 bases lay in between. The CDR3 spans 16 residues. Per the germline V gene, CDR1 is SGHTA and CDR2 is FQGNSA. The CDR3 here is CASSLAIRGQQYGYTF. The CDR3 DNA reads TGTGCCAGCAGCCTCGCAATTCGTGGACAGCAATATGGCTACACCTTC.

V gene TRBV7-9 combines with J gene TRBJ2-3, with TRBD2 identical over 10 bases. Germline CDR1 and CDR2: SEHNR and FQNEAQ (reference sequence). There are 17 residues in the CDR3. J gave up 2 bases and V 5 bases, and 10 bases lay outside the gene matches. CDR3 sequence reads: CASSTSGGAVYTDTQYF. The CDR3 nucleotides read TGTGCCAGCAGCACGAGCGGGGGGGCCGTTTACACAGATACGCAGTATTTT.

The chain employs TRBV2 and TRBJ2-1, with a possible D match to TRBD1 (6 bases). Germline V gene sequence: CDR1 SNHLY, CDR2 FYNNEI. V gave up 8 bases and J gave up 7 bases, with 18 bases separating them. CDR3 length equals 14 residues. The CDR3, as DNA: TGTGCCAGCCATATAGGACAGACCACTAATGAGCAGTTCTTC. This sequence encodes CASHIGQTTNEQFF.

The V gene is TRBV28, the J gene TRBJ1-2; 9 positions match TRBD1. Germline loops: CDR1 MDHEN, CDR2 SYDVKM. The CDR3 is made up of 17 amino acids. The V segment lost 4 bases and the J segment 0 bases; nucleotides outside the gene matches: 9. The CDR3 protein is CASSSGTGYSANYGYTF. The DNA of the CDR3 is TGTGCCAGCAGTTCCGGGACAGGGTATTCGGCTAACTATGGCTACACCTTC.

Points on this clonotype: A much more abundant neighbour one base away suggests this may be a read error. The chain couples TRBV7-9 to TRBJ2-7; D is perhaps TRBD1 (6 bases). Germline CDR1 and CDR2: SEHNR and FQNEAQ (reference sequence). The CDR3 is 13 amino acids. V lost 8 bases and J 3 bases, leaving 14 bases between the germline ends. The CDR3: CASGPGHRYEQYF. CDR3 coding DNA: TGTGCCAGCGGGCCGGGACACCGCTACGAGCAGTACTTC.

This clonotype has a handful of counts. J is TRBJ1-5 and V is TRBV12-3 or TRBV12-4, with unresolved D. Trimming stripped 9 bases from V and 5 bases from J, with 11 bases between. This CDR3 has 12 amino acids. CDR3 bases: TGTGCCAGTCAGGAGAGAGATCAGCCCCAGCATTTT. This sequence encodes CASQERDQPQHF.

This clonotype was recorded only once. This sequence joins TRBV28 and TRBJ1-1; the D gene is possibly TRBD1 (6 bases). CDR3 length: 15 residues. Trimming took 3 bases from V and 7 from J, leaving 18 bases between them. Germline V lookup: CDR1 MDHEN, CDR2 SYDVKM. The CDR3 nucleotides are TGTGCCAGCAGTTTTCAGGGGCAGGGTGAGGGTGAAGCTTTCTTT. Amino acid sequence: CASSFQGQGEGEAFF.

This clonotype was counted many times. A much larger clone is a single base away; this may be a read error. The chain has TRBV6-4 and TRBJ2-1, with D unresolved. The J call may be in error: the DNA end matches TRBJ2-7 better. This CDR3 has 15 residues. Germline V gives CDR1 MRHNA, CDR2 SNTAGT. As DNA, the CDR3 is TGTGCCAGCAGTGACTCTAGCAGCTCCTACAATGAGCAGTACTTC. Its protein is CASSDSSSSYNEQYF.

The rearrangement joins TRBV5-1 to TRBJ1-1; possibly TRBD1 for D (5 bases). V gave up 4 bases and J gave up 1 base, with 14 bases separating them. The CDR3 extends over 15 amino acids. CDR1 is SGHRS, CDR2 YFSETQ, per germline. The CDR3 protein is CASSTAGLENTEAFF. The CDR3 region has the DNA TGCGCCAGCAGCACGGCAGGGTTGGAGAACACTGAAGCTTTCTTT.

This chain links TRBV5-1 with TRBJ2-7; D is uncertain. V lost 0 bases and J 1 base, leaving 8 bases between the germline ends. This CDR3 is 14 amino acids long. Germline CDR1 SGHRS, CDR2 YFSETQ. The CDR3 DNA reads TGCGCCAGCAGCTTGGCCTACAGTTCCTACGAGCAGTACTTC. It is translated as CASSLAYSSYEQYF.

This chain links TRBV12-3 or TRBV12-4 with TRBJ1-1; 8 bases agree with TRBD1. Losses at the gene ends were 3 bases for V and 4 bases for J; bases not matched to a gene: 4. The CDR3 length is 14 residues. Here the CDR3 reads CASSFTGGITEAFF. CDR3 nucleotide sequence: TGTGCCAGCAGTTTTACAGGGGGAATCACTGAAGCTTTCTTT.

As to this clonotype: A much larger clone lies a single base off, so this may be a read error. V and J are TRBV12-5 and TRBJ2-7, with unresolved D. Trimming removed 6 bases at V and 4 bases at J, with 13 bases between. The length of the CDR3 is 13 residues. Germline CDR1 is LGHNT and CDR2 is FRNRAP. This chain's CDR3 is CASGLSVGYEQYF. DNA for the CDR3: TGTGCTAGTGGGTTGTCGGTGGGTTACGAGCAGTACTTC.

In the case of this clonotype: A junction end diverges from the germline sequence, so it may reflect a read error. The chain carries TRBV7-2 and TRBJ2-1; 12 nucleotides match TRBD2. CDR1 is SGHTA, CDR2 FQGNSA, per germline. The CDR3 sequence is 15 residues long. The CDR3 bases are TGTGCCGGCAGCTCGGGACTAGCGGGCAACAATGAGCAGTTCTTC. This encodes CAGSSGLAGNNEQFF.

This clonotype has a count of ten or more. The J gene is TRBJ2-5, the V gene TRBV28, with 13 bases aligning to TRBD2. The length of the CDR3 is 16 residues. Per germline, CDR1 MDHEN and CDR2 SYDVKM. With V trimmed by 6 bases and J by 1 base, 5 bases remained unmatched. CDR3 protein: CASRRRLAGGQETQYF. The CDR3 DNA is TGTGCCAGCAGGCGGCGACTAGCGGGGGGCCAAGAGACCCAGTACTTC.

The chain uses TRBV6-6 and TRBJ2-3; D could derive from TRBD1 or TRBD2 (6 bases each). CDR3 length: 15 amino acids. The germline V and J ends were trimmed by 5 bases and 1 base, with 13 bases remaining between them. The germline V gene has CDR1 MNHNY and CDR2 SVGAGI (reference sequence). CDR3 amino acids: CASSPGRGGTDTQYF. The CDR3 nucleotides are TGTGCCAGCAGTCCCGGAAGGGGGGGCACAGATACGCAGTATTTT.

The V call is TRBV3-1, the J call TRBJ1-1; D is possibly TRBD1 (6 bases). Germline V gene data show CDR1 as LGHDT and CDR2 as YNNKEL (reference sequence). The CDR3 sequence is 14 residues long. V lost 6 bases and J 3 bases, leaving 14 bases between the germline ends. CDR3 amino acids: CASRPTGLDTEAFF. As DNA, the CDR3 is TGTGCCAGCAGACCTACAGGGCTGGACACTGAAGCTTTCTTT. The complete variable domain, with remaining parts taken from reference TRBV3-1 and TRBJ1-1, reads DTAVSQTPKYLVTQMGNDKSIKCEQNLGHDTMYWYKQDSKKFLKIMFSYNNKELIINETVPNRFSPKSPDKAHLNLHINSLELGDSAVYFCASRPTGLDTEAFFGQGTRLTVV.

V and J are TRBV28 and TRBJ2-3; D remains unclear. Trimming took off 2 bases at V and 0 bases at J, with 9 bases between the two ends. Per germline, CDR1 MDHEN and CDR2 SYDVKM. This CDR3 is built from 15 residues. CDR3 protein: CASSLVIPSTDTQYF. CDR3 in DNA: TGTGCCAGCAGTTTAGTCATACCTAGCACAGATACGCAGTATTTT.

The chain is built from TRBV20-1 and TRBJ2-7; TRBD1 might be the D (6 bases). V was shortened by 5 bases and J by 3 bases, with 23 bases between the two germline ends. Germline V gene data show CDR1 as DFQATT and CDR2 as SNEGSKA (reference sequence). This CDR3 comprises 16 residues. CDR3 bases: TGCAGTGCTCCCCCCGGCGCCAACACAGGGAGCTACGAGCAGTACTTC. This codes for CSAPPGANTGSYEQYF.

Note on this clonotype: A much larger clone lies one base from this, so it may be a read error. The DNA of the CDR3 is TGTGCCAGCAGAGCAGGGGGCGCGGGAGCTGAAGCTTTCTTT. This gives the protein CASRAGGAGAEAFF. This chain links TRBV25-1 with TRBJ1-1; 8 nucleotides line up with TRBD1. CDR1 is MGHDK, CDR2 SYGVNS, per germline. The CDR3 sequence is 14 residues long. V trimming: 6 bases; J trimming: 6 bases; junction bases outside the gene matches: 9.

The chain recombines TRBV20-1 with TRBJ1-5, with D unclear. CDR3 length: 17 amino acids. The ends were cut back, 4 bases at V and 0 bases at J, with 19 bases in the middle. From germline, CDR1 is DFQATT and CDR2 SNEGSKA (reference sequence). CDR3 residues: CSATPPVFGVSNQPQHF. Written as DNA, the CDR3 is TGCAGTGCTACCCCTCCCGTTTTCGGCGTTAGCAATCAGCCCCAGCATTTT.

This clonotype has just a few counts. V usage is TRBV7-9 and J usage is TRBJ2-4; D possibly corresponds to TRBD1 (5 bases). Matching the DNA end better, TRBJ2-7 makes the J call doubtful. Germline loops: CDR1 SEHNR, CDR2 FQNEAQ (reference sequence). CDR3 size: 14 residues. The chain's CDR3 is CASSPHQGRGEQYF. The CDR3 DNA sequence: TGTGCCAGCAGTCCCCACCAGGGTAGGGGCGAGCAGTACTTC.

A note on this clonotype: A much larger clone lies a single base off, so this may be a read error. The V and J genes are TRBV28 and TRBJ1-5; possible D gene TRBD1, 5 bases. Germline CDR1 reads MDHEN; CDR2 reads SYDVKM. This CDR3 comprises 15 residues. DNA of the CDR3: TGTGCCCGCAGTTCCCCGGGGGGGGGTAATCAGCCCCAGCATTTT. Translating it yields CARSSPGGGNQPQHF.

This clonotype was seen many times. CDR3 sequence: CSARDHKGLGNEQFF. In nucleotides, the CDR3 is TGCAGTGCTAGAGATCATAAGGGGTTAGGCAATGAGCAGTTCTTC. The chain combines TRBV20-1 with TRBJ2-1; a weak D match, TRBD1 (5 bases). The CDR3 contains 15 residues. From germline, CDR1 is DFQATT and CDR2 SNEGSKA (reference sequence). Trimming removed 0 bases from V and 6 bases from J, with 15 bases in between.

This chain links TRBV12-3 or TRBV12-4 with TRBJ2-1, with 12 positions matching TRBD2. CDR3 length: 16 residues. V dropped 6 bases and J dropped 9; count of bases not matched to a gene: 12. The CDR3 DNA reads TGTGCCAGCAGCCACGCTCTAGCGGGGGGGCACGGTGAGCAGTTCTTC. This gives the protein CASSHALAGGHGEQFF.

This clonotype was recorded many times. The chain couples TRBV7-2 to TRBJ2-7, with unresolved D. The V gene's germline CDR1 is SGHTA and CDR2 FQGNSA. V gave up 5 bases and J gave up 4 bases, with 21 bases separating them. The CDR3 has 16 residues. CDR3 residues: CASSLGPSLGLYEQYF. For the CDR3, the DNA is TGTGCCAGCAGCCTAGGGCCAAGTCTTGGTCTATACGAGCAGTACTTC.

This clonotype was found many times. The chain combines TRBV5-1 with TRBJ2-1; D is perhaps TRBD2 (7 bases). Germline assignment: CDR1 SGHRS and CDR2 YFSETQ. The CDR3 is 15 amino acids. V shed 3 bases and J shed 8 bases, with 18 bases lying between them. CDR3 sequence reads: CASSWSWGGLDEQFF. CDR3 coding DNA: TGCGCCAGCAGCTGGTCCTGGGGGGGCCTGGATGAGCAGTTCTTC.

The genes are TRBV20-1 and TRBJ2-3, with 8 bases identical to TRBD2. V lost 6 bases to trimming and J lost 6 bases; unmatched junction nucleotides: 11. Germline values: CDR1 DFQATT, CDR2 SNEGSKA (reference sequence). The CDR3 loop spans 14 amino acids. The CDR3 sequence is CSARRAGEGDTQYF. The CDR3 bases are TGCAGTGCGAGGCGAGCGGGGGAGGGGGATACGCAGTATTTT.

This clonotype was detected ten times or more. V and J are TRBV20-1 and TRBJ1-5, with 8 bases that match TRBD1. After removal of 6 bases from V and 6 bases from J, the junction contained 7 bases not matched to a gene. Germline CDR1 is DFQATT and CDR2 is SNEGSKA (reference sequence). There are 13 residues in the CDR3. The CDR3, as DNA: TGCAGTGCCAGCAGGGGGCTCAGTCAGCCCCAGCATTTT. This sequence encodes CSASRGLSQPQHF.